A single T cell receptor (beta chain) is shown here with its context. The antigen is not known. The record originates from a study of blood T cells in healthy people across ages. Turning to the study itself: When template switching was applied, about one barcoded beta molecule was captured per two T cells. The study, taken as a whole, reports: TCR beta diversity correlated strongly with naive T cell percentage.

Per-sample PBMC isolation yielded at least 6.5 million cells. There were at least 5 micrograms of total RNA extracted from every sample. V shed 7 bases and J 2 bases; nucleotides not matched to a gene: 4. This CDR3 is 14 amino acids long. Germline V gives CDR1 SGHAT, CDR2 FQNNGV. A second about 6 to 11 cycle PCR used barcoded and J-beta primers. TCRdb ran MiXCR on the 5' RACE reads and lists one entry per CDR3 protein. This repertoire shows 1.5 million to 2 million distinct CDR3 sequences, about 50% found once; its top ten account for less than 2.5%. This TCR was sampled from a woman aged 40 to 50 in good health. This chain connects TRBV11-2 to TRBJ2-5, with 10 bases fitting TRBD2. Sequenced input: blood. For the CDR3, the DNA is TGTGCCAGCACTACTAGCGGGGTTCAAGAGACCCAGTACTTC. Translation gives CASTTSGVQETQYF. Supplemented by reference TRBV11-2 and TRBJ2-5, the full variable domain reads EAGVAQSPRYKIIEKRQSVAFWCNPISGHATLYWYQQILGQGPKLLIQFQNNGVVDDSQLPKDRFSAERLKGVDSTLKIQPAKLEDSAVYLCASTTSGVQETQYFGPGTRLLVL.